The sequence of this TCR beta chain was determined in a study of T cells in Graves' hyperthyroidism and ophthalmopathy. Study-wide points: Ophthalmopathy was separated from stable hyperthyroidism by a 13 V-J model.

The CDR3 is 11 residues long. Between the trimmed V and J ends, which lost 4 bases and 8 bases, there was a span of 7 bases. The V gene's germline CDR1 is SGHRS and CDR2 YFSETQ. TCR beta CDR3 region amplification was performed from RNA transcripts. First-round RT-PCR with HTBI primers amplified the TCR CDR3 region. TCRdb reanalysed the multiplex PCR reads using MiXCR and keeps one entry per CDR3 protein. The repertoire holds hundreds of thousands of distinct CDR3 sequences, over 40% seen once, with approximately 6.8% in the top ten. A note on this clonotype: Antigen specificity is unknown.

Clinical symptoms, serum thyroxine, TRAb, thyroid ultrasound and orbital computed tomography informed diagnoses. The sequenced sample was peripheral blood or thyroid tissue (not recorded which). This receptor was obtained from an adult man with Graves' disease, either hyperthyroidism or ophthalmopathy (not recorded which). The chain recombines TRBV5-1 with TRBJ1-3; D is uncertain. The CDR3 DNA follows: TGCGCCAGCAGCCCCGGGGACACCATATATTTT. It is translated as CASSPGDTIYF.